This TCR beta chain was identified during a study of cytomegalovirus exposure and HLA in healthy donors. Vbeta (60) and Jbeta (13) primers were used in the PCR. Libraries were prepared by immunoSEQ multiplex PCR; TCRdb keeps only in-frame clonotypes and omits some of them. The table lists some 150,000 clones, 79% of them singletons. J was trimmed by 0 bases and V by 6 bases; bases with no gene match: 9. The germline CDR1 and CDR2 sequences are SGHKS and YYEKEE (reference sequence). CDR3 length: 16 residues. Regarding the study as a whole: Usually a TCR sequence was rare, but some public TCRs were found in many donors. A later analysis found TCR association rates differed by HLA locus, highest for DRB1 and lowest for HLA-C. HLA alleles showed associations with fewer than 20,000 TCR beta sequences in a later analysis, at a 0.05 false discovery rate.

A word on this clone: Its target is not known.

The source is a man aged 45 to 65 in good health and CMV-seropositive. This chain joins TRBV5-5 and TRBJ1-5; 7 nucleotides agree with TRBD1. Sequenced material: PBMCs. CDR3 loop: CASTPGQLYSNQPQHF. The CDR3, as DNA: TGTGCCAGCACCCCGGGACAGCTTTATAGCAATCAGCCCCAGCATTTT.